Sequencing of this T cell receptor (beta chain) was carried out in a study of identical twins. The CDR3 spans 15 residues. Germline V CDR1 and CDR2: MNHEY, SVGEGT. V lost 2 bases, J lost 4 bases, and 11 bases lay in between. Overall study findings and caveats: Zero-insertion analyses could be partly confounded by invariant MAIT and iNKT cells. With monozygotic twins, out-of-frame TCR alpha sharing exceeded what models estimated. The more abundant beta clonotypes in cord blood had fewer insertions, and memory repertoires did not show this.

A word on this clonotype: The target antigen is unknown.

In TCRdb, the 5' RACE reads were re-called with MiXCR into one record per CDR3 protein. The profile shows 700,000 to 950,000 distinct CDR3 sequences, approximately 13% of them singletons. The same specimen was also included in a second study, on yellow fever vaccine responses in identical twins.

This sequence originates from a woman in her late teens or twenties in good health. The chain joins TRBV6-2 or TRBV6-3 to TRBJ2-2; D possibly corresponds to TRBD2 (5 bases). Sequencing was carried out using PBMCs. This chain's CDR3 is CASSYKRGGTGELFF. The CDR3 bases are TGTGCCAGCAGTTACAAACGGGGTGGCACCGGGGAGCTGTTTTTT.